This TCR beta chain stems from a study of blood T cell repertoires in COVID-19. As for the study in general: Samples representing acute and convalescent COVID-19 were sourced from the United States, Italy and Spain. PBMCs, B-cell-depleted T cells, or T cells were the source of the cDNA or gDNA that made up the material.

In the study's own analysis: Reference gene primer amplification in the assay estimated nucleated cell counts. Assay: immunoSEQ multiplex PCR; the TCRdb copy retains only in-frame clones and omits some. V and J calls and clone size are as listed in that table; D and trimming were resolved from the DNA. Among under 200,000 clones listed, about four fifths were seen once. CDR1 and CDR2 (germline): LNHDA, SQIVND (reference sequence). V lost 5 bases and J lost 2, with 10 bases in between. The CDR3 sequence is 14 residues long. The origin of this receptor is a woman older than 75 with acute or convalescent COVID-19. The genes are TRBV19 and TRBJ1-5; D is undetermined. What was sequenced was peripheral blood. The CDR3 spells CASSGGQGNQPQHF. CDR3 coding DNA: TGTGCCAGTAGTGGAGGGCAGGGCAATCAGCCCCAGCATTTT.